These 18 T cell receptor beta chains share one sample of origin, sequenced in a study of CD8+ T cells in alopecia areata. Specified treatment: oral pan-JAK inhibitor, 5-10 mg twice daily. Reverse transcription of extracted RNA yielded cDNA, which provided the sequencing template. Sequencing was performed with immunoSEQ multiplex PCR; in TCRdb, only in-frame clones are kept and a portion is missing. Of approximately 210,000 clones listed, approximately 45% were seen once; the top ten hold approximately 2.4%. This specimen consisted of CD4+ T cells sorted from blood, obtained between weeks 36 and 40, from a patient treated with tofacitinib. The receptor source for this set is a human donor with alopecia areata.

The V call is TRBV7-9, the J call TRBJ2-4; D is perhaps TRBD1 (5 bases). The CDR3 is 13 residues long. Trimming removed 6 bases from V and 9 bases from J, with 15 bases in between. The germline CDR1 and CDR2 sequences are SEHNR and FQNEAQ (reference sequence). The CDR3 region is CASSLQGSGIQYF. DNA of the CDR3: TGTGCCAGCAGTCTCCAGGGTAGTGGCATTCAGTACTTC. The full variable domain, in which reference TRBV7-9 and TRBJ2-4 provide the parts outside the CDR3, is DTGVSQNPRHKITKRGQNVTFRCDPISEHNRLYWYRQTLGQGPEFLTYFQNEAQLEKSRLLSDRFSAERPKGSFSTLEIQRTEQGDSAMYLCASSLQGSGIQYFGAGTRLSVL.

CDR3 residues: CASSQDRDRAYEQYF. The CDR3 DNA is TGCGCCAGCAGCCAAGATAGGGACAGGGCCTACGAGCAGTACTTC. This rearrangement joins TRBV4-3 to TRBJ2-7; 9 bases agree with TRBD1. The length of the CDR3 is 15 residues. V lost 0 bases and J lost 2; bases outside the gene matches: 2. The germline V gene encodes CDR1 LGHNA and CDR2 YSLEER.

The chain recombines TRBV5-4 with TRBJ2-2; the D gene is possibly TRBD2 (6 bases). Germline-derived CDR1 and CDR2 are SGHNT and YYREEE (reference sequence). V gave up 6 bases and J gave up 4 bases, with 19 bases separating them. The CDR3 loop spans 16 amino acids. This CDR3 is CASTNGERRVTGELFF. CDR3 DNA: TGTGCCAGCACCAACGGGGAGCGGAGGGTCACCGGGGAGCTGTTTTTT.

The chain carries TRBV11-2 and TRBJ2-7; no clear D. The CDR3 spans 12 residues. Between the trimmed V and J ends, which lost 4 bases and 0 bases, there was a span of 4 bases. Per the germline V gene, CDR1 is SGHAT and CDR2 is FQNNGV. The CDR3 sequence is CASSSTSYEQYF. CDR3 sequence (DNA): TGTGCCAGCAGCTCAACCTCCTACGAGCAGTACTTC.

Comments on this clone: The sample holds other DNA sequences that translate to the same CDR3. This rearrangement joins TRBV15 to TRBJ1-5; D ambiguous. V was trimmed by 3 bases and J by 5 bases, leaving 8 bases between them. CDR3 size: 13 residues. CDR1 is LNHNV and CDR2 is YYDKDF in the germline V gene (reference sequence). Here the CDR3 reads CATSRDRDQPQHF. The CDR3, as DNA: TGTGCCACCAGCAGGGATAGGGATCAGCCCCAGCATTTT.

This sequence joins TRBV30 and TRBJ2-1; D uncertain. Deletions cut 2 bases from V and 4 bases from J, with 9 bases between. The CDR3 has 13 residues. Germline V gene sequence: CDR1 GTSNPN, CDR2 SVGIG (reference sequence). The CDR3 DNA follows: TGTGCCTGGAGTTTAGCCAGTTACAATGAGCAGTTCTTC. The encoded protein is CAWSLASYNEQFF.

V usage is TRBV15 and J usage is TRBJ2-7, with a tentative D call TRBD2 (5 bases). Germline V CDR1 and CDR2: LNHNV, YYDKDF (reference sequence). The CDR3 is 13 amino acids. Trimming left V 5 bases short and J 7 bases short, with 15 bases between. DNA for the CDR3: TGTGCCACCAGCCGCACCTCCCGCGGGGAGCAGTACTTC. Translating it yields CATSRTSRGEQYF.

This clone was recorded only once. The rearrangement uses TRBV7-2 and TRBJ2-5; 7 bases align to TRBD2. V lost 0 bases, J lost 4 bases, and 2 bases stayed unmatched. CDR1 and CDR2 from the germline V gene are SGHTA and FQGNSA. The CDR3 has 14 residues. CDR3 sequence reads: CASSLAGGRETQYF. CDR3 coding DNA: TGTGCCAGCAGCTTAGCGGGAGGGCGAGAGACCCAGTACTTC.

The rearrangement links TRBV30 to TRBJ2-3, with D possibly matching TRBD1 (6 bases). Germline assignment: CDR1 GTSNPN and CDR2 SVGIG (reference sequence). Between the trimmed V and J ends, which lost 2 bases and 0 bases, there was a span of 15 bases. The CDR3 runs 16 residues. CDR3 residues: CAWSQGINPSTDTQYF. The CDR3 DNA reads as TGTGCCTGGAGTCAGGGGATCAACCCTAGCACAGATACGCAGTATTTT.

This clone was recorded a few times. The genes are TRBV15 and TRBJ2-5, with 11 nucleotides matching TRBD2. The trim removed 1 base at V and 2 bases at J, leaving 6 bases unmatched. Germline V gene lookup returns CDR1 LNHNV and CDR2 YYDKDF (reference sequence). CDR3 length: 17 amino acids. The DNA for the CDR3 is TGTGCCACCAGCAGAGGTCAAGGGACTAGCGGACAAGAGACCCAGTACTTC. This encodes CATSRGQGTSGQETQYF. The whole variable domain, filled in from reference TRBV15 and TRBJ2-5, reads DAMVIQNPRYQVTQFGKPVTLSCSQTLNHNVMYWYQQKSSQAPKLLFHYYDKDFNNEADTPDNFQSRRPNTSFCFLDIRSPGLGDTAMYLCATSRGQGTSGQETQYFGPGTRLLVL.

This chain connects TRBV30 to TRBJ2-1; the match to TRBD2 covers 9 bases. The CDR3 length is 17 residues. V lost 0 bases and J lost 2; bases outside the gene matches: 8. Germline V gene data show CDR1 as GTSNPN and CDR2 as SVGIG (reference sequence). The CDR3 DNA reads TGTGCCTGGAGTGTACGACTTAGCGGGAGAGCCTACAATGAGCAGTTCTTC. Its translation is CAWSVRLSGRAYNEQFF.

The chain employs TRBV4-2 and TRBJ2-1; weak D call: TRBD2 (5 bases). Germline V gene sequence: CDR1 LGHNA, CDR2 YNFKEQ. V was pared by 4 bases and J by 4 bases, with 11 bases between. There are 14 residues in the CDR3. The CDR3 protein is CASSPTRRYNEQFF. CDR3 DNA sequence: TGTGCCAGCAGCCCTACTAGAAGATACAATGAGCAGTTCTTC.

This clone was seen just once. The gene calls are TRBV6-1 and TRBJ1-2; possible D gene TRBD1, 5 bases. The germline V gene encodes CDR1 MNHNS and CDR2 SASEGT. Trimming left V 3 bases short and J 7 bases short, with 9 bases between. The CDR3 contains 12 residues. The CDR3 sequence: CASSDRAGGYTF. CDR3 bases: TGTGCCAGCAGTGACAGGGCTGGTGGCTACACCTTC.

The chain carries TRBV11-2 and TRBJ2-6, with 8 bases fitting TRBD2. V lost 5 bases and J lost 0; bases outside the gene matches: 9. The CDR3 is 18 amino acids. Germline V CDR1 and CDR2: SGHAT, FQNNGV. Here the CDR3 reads CASSPRGGYYSGANVLTF. In DNA form, the CDR3 reads TGTGCCAGCAGCCCTCGGGGGGGGTACTACTCTGGGGCCAACGTCCTGACTTTC.

This chain joins TRBV9 and TRBJ2-1; TRBD1 aligns across 9 bases. Unmatched junction bases numbered 5, after V lost 0 bases and J lost 7 bases. In germline, CDR1 is SGDLS, CDR2 YYNGEE. This CDR3 comprises 15 residues. CDR3 protein: CASSVGGTGWNEQFF. CDR3 DNA sequence: TGTGCCAGCAGCGTAGGCGGGACAGGGTGGAATGAGCAGTTCTTC.

This chain connects TRBV20-1 to TRBJ2-1; D is uncertain. Germline V gene sequence: CDR1 DFQATT, CDR2 SNEGSKA (reference sequence). Trimming left V 1 base short and J 9 bases short, with 4 bases between. The CDR3 has 10 amino acids. The CDR3 protein is CSARGVEQFF. CDR3 DNA sequence: TGCAGTGCTAGAGGGGTTGAGCAGTTCTTC.

V and J are TRBV28 and TRBJ1-4, with D possibly matching TRBD1 (5 bases). In germline, CDR1 is MDHEN, CDR2 SYDVKM. Trimming left V 10 bases short and J 3 bases short, with 21 bases between. This CDR3 contains 16 residues. CDR3 sequence: CATEPIGRGSNEKLFF. CDR3 in DNA: TGTGCCACCGAACCTATTGGACGGGGCTCTAATGAAAAACTGTTTTTT.

This clone was seen a handful of times. This chain connects TRBV15 to TRBJ2-5; D unclear. V was trimmed by 11 bases and J by 3 bases, leaving 13 bases between them. The CDR3 sequence is 12 residues long. Germline CDR1 is LNHNV and CDR2 is YYDKDF (reference sequence). This CDR3 reads CAAARLKETQYF. CDR3 DNA: TGTGCCGCCGCGCGGCTAAAAGAGACCCAGTACTTC.